Listed below are T cell receptor beta chains from one sample, sequenced in a study of shared clonotypes between healthy human individuals. Generated by immunoSEQ multiplex PCR, the TCRdb table keeps only in-frame clones and is missing some. The table shows approximately 2.5 million clones, with under 95% occurring only once. The sequenced material came from naive CD4+ T cells from PBMCs. The receptors shown here come from a man aged 18 to 30 in good health. Some clones in this sample may be carry-over from other donors' samples. CDR3s include the opening cysteine and the closing phenylalanine or tryptophan. A D gene is named only where the DNA matches it firmly. Size tells how often a clone was seen (once, few, many) or the class of an expanded clone, and some rows leave it out.

cdr3_length j_call d_call v_call clone_size cdr3_aa cdr3_nt
17 TRBJ2-1 NA TRBV4-2 NA CASSQGPGDWLYNEQFF TGTGCCAGCAGCCAAGGTCCCGGGGACTGGCTCTACAATGAGCAGTTCTTC
15 TRBJ1-1 TRBD1 TRBV5-4 once CASSLGQTMNTEAFF TGTGCCAGCAGCCTGGGACAGACCATGAACACTGAAGCTTTCTTT
15 TRBJ1-3 NA TRBV5-8 NA CASSLRGGAGNTIYF TGTGCCAGCAGCTTAAGAGGGGGGGCTGGAAACACCATATATTTT
14 TRBJ2-5 NA TRBV2 NA CASSSNGYQETQYF TGTGCCAGCAGTAGCAACGGGTACCAAGAGACCCAGTACTTC
14 TRBJ1-1 NA TRBV5-1 NA CASRSRELNTEAFF TGCGCCAGCAGATCAAGGGAACTCAACACTGAAGCTTTCTTT
14 TRBJ1-5 NA TRBV30 NA CALGPRISNQPQHF TGTGCCTTGGGACCAAGAATTAGCAATCAGCCCCAGCATTTT
18 TRBJ2-7 TRBD2 TRBV11-2 NA CASSKTSGRSRPAYEQYF TGTGCCAGCAGCAAGACTAGCGGGAGGTCCCGACCGGCGTACGAGCAGTACTTC
13 TRBJ1-1 NA TRBV5-1 NA CASSLVPRSEAFF TGCGCCAGCAGCTTGGTCCCGAGGTCTGAAGCTTTCTTT
15 TRBJ2-1 TRBD2 TRBV19 NA CASSPTGRAGNEQFF TGTGCCAGTAGTCCCACCGGGAGGGCGGGGAATGAGCAGTTCTTC
15 TRBJ1-2 TRBD1 TRBV19 few CASSYRGTANYGYTF TGTGCCAGTAGCTACAGGGGGACTGCTAACTATGGCTACACCTTC
15 TRBJ1-4 NA TRBV6-6 NA CASSYSGTSREKLFF TGTGCCAGCAGTTACTCGGGGACGTCCCGGGAAAAACTGTTTTTT
15 TRBJ1-2 NA TRBV5-4 NA CASSLKRGGNYGYTF TGTGCCAGCAGCTTAAAACGGGGGGGGAACTATGGCTACACCTTC
16 TRBJ1-5 NA TRBV7-9 NA CASSLAEGRGYQPQHF TGTGCCAGCAGCCTAGCTGAGGGTCGGGGCTATCAGCCCCAGCATTTT
12 TRBJ2-1 NA TRBV27 NA CASRILGGEQFF TGTGCCAGCAGAATCTTGGGGGGTGAGCAGTTCTTC
15 TRBJ1-3 NA TRBV5-1 NA CASSWGPVGGNTIYF TGCGCCAGCAGCTGGGGCCCGGTGGGTGGAAACACCATATATTTT
13 TRBJ2-1 NA TRBV6-6 NA CASAGSRNDEQFF TGTGCCAGCGCCGGGTCTCGGAACGATGAGCAGTTCTTC
13 TRBJ2-7 NA TRBV18 NA CASSPPGGYEQYF TGTGCCAGCTCACCACCTGGCGGGTACGAGCAGTACTTC
15 TRBJ1-5 TRBD1 TRBV6-6 NA CASTPRTGLGQPQHF TGTGCCAGCACCCCCCGGACAGGGCTCGGCCAGCCCCAGCATTTT
14 TRBJ1-5 NA TRBV7-2 NA CASSYGQSNQPQHF TGTGCCAGCAGCTACGGACAGAGCAATCAGCCCCAGCATTTT
16 TRBJ2-3 TRBD2 TRBV5-1 NA CASSLSGLLPQDTQYF TGCGCCAGCAGCTTATCGGGACTACTTCCCCAAGATACGCAGTATTTT
15 TRBJ1-2 NA TRBV7-9 NA CASSLSASINYGYTF TGTGCCAGCAGCTTATCGGCCAGTATTAACTATGGCTACACCTTC
15 TRBJ2-1 NA TRBV2 NA CASSELGSSYNEQFF TGTGCCAGCAGTGAACTAGGCAGCTCCTACAATGAGCAGTTCTTC
12 TRBJ2-1 NA TRBV11-1 NA CASSFSGNEQFF TGTGCCAGCAGCTTTTCCGGCAATGAGCAGTTCTTC
11 TRBJ2-1 NA TRBV14 NA CASSPSSQQFF TGTGCCAGCAGCCCCAGTTCTCAGCAGTTCTTC
14 TRBJ2-5 NA TRBV19 once CASSIHQVGETQYF TGTGCCAGTAGTATTCACCAGGTGGGAGAGACCCAGTACTTC
15 TRBJ2-7 NA TRBV7-6 NA CASSSLGGGPYEQYF TGTGCCAGCAGCTCCCTCGGCGGCGGTCCCTACGAGCAGTACTTC
16 TRBJ1-5 NA TRBV6-5 NA CASSSGSGTRHQPQHF TGTGCCAGCAGTTCCGGGTCAGGGACCCGCCATCAGCCCCAGCATTTT
14 TRBJ2-7 TRBD1 TRBV27 NA CASNTQGATYEQYF TGTGCCAGCAATACCCAGGGGGCTACCTACGAGCAGTACTTC
15 TRBJ2-7 NA TRBV28 NA CASSLFGTGAYEQYF TGTGCCAGCAGTTTATTCGGCACGGGGGCCTACGAGCAGTACTTC
12 TRBJ1-5 NA TRBV28 NA CASSFRDQPQHF TGTGCCAGCAGTTTCAGGGATCAGCCCCAGCATTTT
16 TRBJ2-1 TRBD2 TRBV28 NA CASSGRGGGYYNEQFF TGTGCCAGCAGTGGCCGGGGGGGCGGCTACTACAATGAGCAGTTCTTC
15 TRBJ2-7 NA TRBV6-6 NA CASSYEGGAGYEQYF TGTGCCAGCAGTTACGAGGGGGGCGCGGGCTACGAGCAGTACTTC
16 TRBJ1-1 NA TRBV15 NA CATSRDRWDPRGEAFF TGTGCCACCAGCAGAGATCGGTGGGACCCGAGGGGTGAAGCTTTCTTT
14 TRBJ2-1 NA TRBV5-4 NA CASSFLDYLNEQFF TGTGCCAGCAGCTTTCTAGACTACCTCAATGAGCAGTTCTTC
13 TRBJ2-1 NA TRBV28 NA CASMAVTYNEQFF TGTGCCAGCATGGCGGTAACCTACAATGAGCAGTTCTTC
15 TRBJ2-1 TRBD2 TRBV4-2 NA CASSPIRTSDEEQFF TGTGCCAGCAGCCCCATCCGGACTAGCGACGAGGAGCAGTTCTTC
13 TRBJ2-5 NA TRBV29-1 NA CSVSELDQETQYF TGCAGCGTTTCGGAGCTAGACCAAGAGACCCAGTACTTC
14 TRBJ2-3 NA TRBV6-4 NA CASSDTGGTDTQYF TGTGCCAGCAGTGACACAGGTGGCACAGATACGCAGTATTTT
15 TRBJ1-2 TRBD1 TRBV25-1 once CASSEQDRGNYGYTF TGTGCCAGCAGTGAACAGGACAGGGGAAACTATGGCTACACCTTC
14 TRBJ2-1 TRBD1 TRBV7-7 NA CASSRDRFYNEQFF TGTGCCAGCAGCCGGGACAGGTTTTACAATGAGCAGTTCTTC
13 TRBJ2-7 NA TRBV5-4 NA CASSLTMTDEQYF TGTGCCAGCAGCCTGACTATGACAGACGAGCAGTACTTC